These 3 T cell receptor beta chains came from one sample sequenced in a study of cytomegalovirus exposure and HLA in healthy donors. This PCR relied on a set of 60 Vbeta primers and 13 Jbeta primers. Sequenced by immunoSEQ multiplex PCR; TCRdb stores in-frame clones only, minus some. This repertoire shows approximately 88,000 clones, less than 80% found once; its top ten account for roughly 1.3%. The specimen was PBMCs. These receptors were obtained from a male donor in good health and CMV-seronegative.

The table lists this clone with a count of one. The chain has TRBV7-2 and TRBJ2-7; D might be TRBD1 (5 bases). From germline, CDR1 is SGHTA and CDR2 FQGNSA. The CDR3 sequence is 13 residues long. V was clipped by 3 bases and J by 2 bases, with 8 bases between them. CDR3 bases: TGTGCCAGCAGCTTTGACAGCCCCTACGAGCAGTACTTC. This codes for CASSFDSPYEQYF. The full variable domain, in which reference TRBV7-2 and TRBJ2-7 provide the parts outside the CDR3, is GAGVSQSPSNKVTEKGKDVELRCDPISGHTALYWYRQSLGQGLEFLIYFQGNSAPDKSGLPSDRFSAERTGGSVSTLTIQRTQQEDSAVYLCASSFDSPYEQYFGPGTRLTVT.

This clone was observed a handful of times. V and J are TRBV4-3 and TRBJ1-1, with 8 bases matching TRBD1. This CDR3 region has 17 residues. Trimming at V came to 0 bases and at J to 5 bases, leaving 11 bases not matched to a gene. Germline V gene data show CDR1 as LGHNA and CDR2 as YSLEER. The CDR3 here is CASSQEATGVGRTEAFF. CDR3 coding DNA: TGCGCCAGCAGCCAAGAGGCGACAGGGGTGGGGCGGACTGAAGCTTTCTTT.

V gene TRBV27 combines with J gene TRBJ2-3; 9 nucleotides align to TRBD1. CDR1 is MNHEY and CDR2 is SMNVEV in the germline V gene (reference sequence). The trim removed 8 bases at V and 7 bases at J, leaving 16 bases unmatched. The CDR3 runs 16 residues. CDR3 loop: CASFGFRDREGYTQYF. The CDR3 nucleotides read TGTGCCAGCTTCGGATTTAGGGACAGGGAGGGTTATACGCAGTATTTT.